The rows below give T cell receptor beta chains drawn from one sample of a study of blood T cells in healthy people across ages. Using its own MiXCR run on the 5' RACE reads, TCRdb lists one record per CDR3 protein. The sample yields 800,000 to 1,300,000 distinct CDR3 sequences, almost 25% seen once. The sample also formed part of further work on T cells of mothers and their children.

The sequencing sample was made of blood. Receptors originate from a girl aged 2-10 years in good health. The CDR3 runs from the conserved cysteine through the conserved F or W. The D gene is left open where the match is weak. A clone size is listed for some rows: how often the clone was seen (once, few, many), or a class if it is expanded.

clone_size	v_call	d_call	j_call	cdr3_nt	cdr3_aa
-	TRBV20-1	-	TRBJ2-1	TGCAGTGCCATCACCCCGGTTTTTAAGCAGTTCTTC	CSAITPVFKQFF
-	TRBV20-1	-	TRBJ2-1	TGCAGTGCTAGAGATTGGCAGGTCAATGAGCAGTTCTTC	CSARDWQVNEQFF
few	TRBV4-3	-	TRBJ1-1	TGCGCCAGCAGCCAAGATCTTGGGGGGACAACTGAAGCTTTCTTT	CASSQDLGGTTEAFF
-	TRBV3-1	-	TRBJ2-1	TGTGCCAGCAGCCTCGGACACCAATACAATGAGCAGTTCTTC	CASSLGHQYNEQFF
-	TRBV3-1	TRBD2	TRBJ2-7	TGTGCCAGCAGCCAAGATGGTCCCTGGGCGGGGGTTTCCTACGAGCAGTACTTC	CASSQDGPWAGVSYEQYF
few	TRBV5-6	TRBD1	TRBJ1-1	TGTGCCAGCAGCTGGGGACAGGGGGCCGTGAACACTGAAGCTTTCTTT	CASSWGQGAVNTEAFF
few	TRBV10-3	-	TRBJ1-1	TGTGCCATCAGGACGGTAGGGACGAACACTGAAGCTTTCTTT	CAIRTVGTNTEAFF
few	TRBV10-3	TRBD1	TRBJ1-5	TGTGCCATCAGTGAGTCCCGACAGGGAAATCAGCCCCAGCATTTT	CAISESRQGNQPQHF
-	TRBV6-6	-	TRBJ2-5	TGTGCCAGCCGCCCGTCAAAAGAGACCCAGTACTTC	CASRPSKETQYF
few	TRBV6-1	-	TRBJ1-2	TGTGCCAGCAGTGAACCGGTCTACTATGGCTACACCTTC	CASSEPVYYGYTF
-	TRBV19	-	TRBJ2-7	TGTGCCAGTACCGCTTCAGGGGTCCCCTACGAGCAGTACTTC	CASTASGVPYEQYF
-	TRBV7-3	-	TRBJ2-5	TGTGCCAGCAGCCCCAGTGGCTTCGGGGCCCAGTACTTC	CASSPSGFGAQYF
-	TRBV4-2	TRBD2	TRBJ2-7	TGTGCCAGCAGCCCCGGGACTAGCGTCGAGCAGTACTTC	CASSPGTSVEQYF
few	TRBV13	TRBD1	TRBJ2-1	TGTGCCAGCAGCTTCGAACCGGGACAGGGGGCACCGCCCCCTAAGGGTGAGCAGTTCTTC	CASSFEPGQGAPPPKGEQFF
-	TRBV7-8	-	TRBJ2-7	TGTGCCAGCAGCTCCCTTAGTCGCCCACCGTACGAGCAGTACTTC	CASSSLSRPPYEQYF
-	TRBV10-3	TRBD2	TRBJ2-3	TGTGCCATCAGTGAGGCGGGGGGGTCTCCAGATACGCAGTATTTT	CAISEAGGSPDTQYF
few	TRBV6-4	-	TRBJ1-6	TGTGCCAGCAGGGAGGGGTCCTATAATTCACCCCTCCACTTT	CASREGSYNSPLHF
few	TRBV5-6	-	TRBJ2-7	TGTGCCAGCAGCCCTAGTGTGGGGGTTCACGAGCAGTACTTC	CASSPSVGVHEQYF
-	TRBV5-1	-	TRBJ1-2	TGCGCCAGCAGCTCCGGGCGGGCTGACAGCCCTTATGGCTACACCTTC	CASSSGRADSPYGYTF
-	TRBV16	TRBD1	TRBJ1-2	TGTGCCAGCAGCCAACGACAGGGCCTTGGCTACACCTTC	CASSQRQGLGYTF
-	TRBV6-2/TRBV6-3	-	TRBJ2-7	TGTGCCAGCAGTTACCACGGTTCGCGACCGAACTACGAGCAGTACTTC	CASSYHGSRPNYEQYF
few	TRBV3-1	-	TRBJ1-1	TGTGCCAGCAGCCCCCGGGGGGTGAGGAGTGAAGCCTTCTTT	CASSPRGVRSEAFF
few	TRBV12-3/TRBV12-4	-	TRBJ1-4	TGTGCCAGCAGCTCTTCTGAATGGGGGATCTGGGAAAAACTGTTTTTT	CASSSSEWGIWEKLFF
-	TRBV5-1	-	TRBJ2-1	TGCGCCAGCAGCTCCTGGGGAAGCTCCTACAATGAGCAGTTCTTC	CASSSWGSSYNEQFF
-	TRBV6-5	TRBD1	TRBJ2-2	TGTGCCAGCAGTTACCAGGGGGCGGGAAACGCCGGGGAGCTGTTTTTT	CASSYQGAGNAGELFF
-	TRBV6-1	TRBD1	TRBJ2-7	TGTGCCAGCAGAGACACAGGGGGCCTTACTCTGACCTACGAGCAGTACTTC	CASRDTGGLTLTYEQYF
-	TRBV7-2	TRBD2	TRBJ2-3	TGTGCCAGCAGCTCAAGTACTAGCGGCACAGATACGCAGTATTTT	CASSSSTSGTDTQYF
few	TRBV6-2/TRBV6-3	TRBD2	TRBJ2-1	TGTGCCAGTAGTTTTAGCGGGAAGAATGAGCAGTTCTTC	CASSFSGKNEQFF
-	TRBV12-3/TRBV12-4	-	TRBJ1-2	TGTGCCAGCAGTTTCTCCGGGACCGCAACCTATGGCTACACCTTC	CASSFSGTATYGYTF